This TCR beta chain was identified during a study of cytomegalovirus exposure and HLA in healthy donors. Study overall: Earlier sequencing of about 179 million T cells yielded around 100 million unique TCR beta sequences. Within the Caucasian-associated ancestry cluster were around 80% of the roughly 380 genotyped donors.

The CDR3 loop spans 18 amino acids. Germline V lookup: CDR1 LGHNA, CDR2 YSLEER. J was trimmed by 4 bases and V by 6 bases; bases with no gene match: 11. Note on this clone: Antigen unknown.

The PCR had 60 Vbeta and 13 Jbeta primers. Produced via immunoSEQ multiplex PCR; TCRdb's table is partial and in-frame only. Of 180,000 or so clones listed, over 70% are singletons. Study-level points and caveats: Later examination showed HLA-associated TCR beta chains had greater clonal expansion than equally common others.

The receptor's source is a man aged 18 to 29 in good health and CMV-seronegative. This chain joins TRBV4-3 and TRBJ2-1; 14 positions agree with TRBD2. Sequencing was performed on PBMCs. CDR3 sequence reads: CASSHAKGTSGGYNEQFF. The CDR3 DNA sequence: TGCGCCAGCAGTCATGCGAAGGGGACTAGCGGGGGATACAATGAGCAGTTCTTC.